These T cell receptor beta chains were read from a single sample in a study of T-cell memory formation after mild COVID-19. TCRdb reanalysed the 5' RACE reads using MiXCR and keeps one entry per CDR3 protein. The sample lists about 560,000 distinct CDR3 sequences, 20% to 25% occurring once. Specimen: PBMCs or a T cell subset sorted from them (not recorded which). These receptors came from an adult woman who had mild COVID-19 (a few samples of this study predate the infection). Cell type and time point are not known. Each CDR3 is given with its conserved first and last residue. A D gene is named only where the DNA matches it firmly. Some rows have no size entry. The others give once, few or many, or a class for an expanded clone.

v_call	j_call	d_call	clone_size	cdr3_nt	cdr3_aa
TRBV5-1	TRBJ2-1	TRBD2	few	TGCGCCAGCAGCCCCCGAGGTAGCGGGGGGGCATACAATGAGCAGTTCTTC	CASSPRGSGGAYNEQFF
TRBV3-2	TRBJ2-7	NA	few	TGTGCCAGCAGCCTCAAACTAGCGGGAGGGCCGAGTTTCTACGAGCAGTACTTC	CASSLKLAGGPSFYEQYF
TRBV20-1	TRBJ2-5	TRBD2	NA	TGCAGTGCTAGAGATCTAAGAGCGGGAGCAGAGACCCAGTACTTC	CSARDLRAGAETQYF
TRBV6-5	TRBJ2-3	TRBD2	once	TGTGCCAGCAGTTACTCTCCGACTAGCGGGGGAAACCATACGCAGTATTTT	CASSYSPTSGGNHTQYF
TRBV6-6	TRBJ2-7	TRBD2	NA	TGTGCCAGCAGGCCAACGGGGGGGCAAGGATGGGGCCACGAGCAGTACTTC	CASRPTGGQGWGHEQYF
TRBV7-9	TRBJ2-7	TRBD2	NA	TGTGCCAGCAGCTTCCCTTCTAGCGGGAGTCGTCACGAGCAGTACTTC	CASSFPSSGSRHEQYF
TRBV18	TRBJ1-1	TRBD1	NA	TGTGCCAGCTCACGAGGGACAGACGATGCTTTCTTT	CASSRGTDDAFF
TRBV14	TRBJ1-2	NA	once	TGTGCCAGCAGCCAAGGGGGCCGCCTCTATGGCTACACCTTC	CASSQGGRLYGYTF
TRBV15	TRBJ1-1	NA	few	TGTGCCACCCACGAGGCAGTGAACACTGAAGCTTTCTTT	CATHEAVNTEAFF
TRBV28	TRBJ2-7	TRBD1	few	TGTGCCAGCAGTTTAAGGACAGGGTTTGGCTACGAGCAGTACTTC	CASSLRTGFGYEQYF
TRBV12-3/TRBV12-4	TRBJ2-7	TRBD2	NA	TGTGCCAGCGGGGGGGACTACGAGCAGTACTTC	CASGGDYEQYF
TRBV2	TRBJ2-1	NA	few	TGTGCCAGCAGTGAAGAGGCACACAATGAGCAGTTCTTC	CASSEEAHNEQFF
TRBV18	TRBJ1-5	NA	few	TGTGCCAGCTCACCGGGACGGTTCAATCAGCCCCAGCATTTT	CASSPGRFNQPQHF
TRBV6-2/TRBV6-3	TRBJ1-5	NA	few	TGTGCCAGCAGTTACGAGGGTGGCAGACTATATAGCAATCAGCCCCAGCATTTT	CASSYEGGRLYSNQPQHF
TRBV5-1	TRBJ2-5	NA	NA	TGCGCCAGCAGCAGGGTGACTATAGAGACCCAGTACTTC	CASSRVTIETQYF
TRBV27	TRBJ2-5	TRBD2	NA	TGTGCCAGCAGTCGTCACTGGGCGGGAGCCAGAGAGACCCAGTACTTC	CASSRHWAGARETQYF
TRBV5-1	TRBJ1-6	NA	few	TGCGCCAGCAGCTTGGAAGGACCCCTCCACTTT	CASSLEGPLHF
TRBV4-2	TRBJ2-2	TRBD2	few	TGTGCCAGCAGCCAAGAGTCGCAACTAGCGGGGTACACCGGGGAGCTGTTTTTT	CASSQESQLAGYTGELFF
TRBV4-1	TRBJ2-7	TRBD2	NA	TGCGCCAGCAGCCAAGAGTATTACGGGGGGGCGGAAGAGCAGTACTTC	CASSQEYYGGAEEQYF
TRBV25-1	TRBJ2-3	TRBD2	few	TGTGCCAGCAGTGATAGCGGGGGTACAGATACGCAGTATTTT	CASSDSGGTDTQYF
TRBV5-6	TRBJ1-2	NA	NA	TGTGCCAGCAGCTTGCCAGGAGACAGGCGAGATGGCTACACCTTC	CASSLPGDRRDGYTF
TRBV5-4	TRBJ2-5	NA	NA	TGTGCCAGCAGCTTGATTGGCAGGTCGGGTAAGCAAGAGACCCAGTACTTC	CASSLIGRSGKQETQYF
TRBV20-1	TRBJ2-1	NA	NA	TGCAGTGCTAGCCCCGCGGGGTGGGACAATGAGCAGTTCTTC	CSASPAGWDNEQFF
TRBV6-2/TRBV6-3	TRBJ2-2	TRBD2	NA	TGTGCCAGCAGCAGAAACCTCGGGGGGAGGTCAAACACCGGGGAGCTGTTTTTT	CASSRNLGGRSNTGELFF
TRBV10-3	TRBJ2-7	TRBD1	few	TGTGCCATCAGTGAGGGGACAGGGGGCTACGAGCAGTACTTC	CAISEGTGGYEQYF
TRBV20-1	TRBJ1-5	TRBD1	few	TGCAGTGCTAGGGGGACAGGGGAAGGCAATCAGCCCCAGCATTTT	CSARGTGEGNQPQHF
TRBV6-2/TRBV6-3	TRBJ1-4	NA	NA	TGTGCCAGCGGGCAACCGGAGGGAGAACTGTTTTTT	CASGQPEGELFF
TRBV28	TRBJ1-5	NA	NA	TGTGCCAGCAGTTTAGCAGAGAGGGACCGAAGGAGGGCCCAGCATTTT	CASSLAERDRRRAQHF
TRBV6-6	TRBJ2-7	NA	few	TGTGCCACCAACAAGGGGGTCCACGAGCAGTACTTC	CATNKGVHEQYF